These 29 T cell receptor beta chains were all obtained from the same sample, sequenced in a study of OX40 agonist ivuxolimab in advanced cancers. The table came from immunoSEQ multiplex PCR; TCRdb's copy has only in-frame clones and leaves some out. The table includes about 65,000 clones, around nine tenths detected once. This specimen was CD4+ or CD8+ T cells sorted from blood, taken in a trial of the OX40 agonist ivuxolimab. The origin of the receptors is an adult with an advanced solid tumor such as melanoma, head and neck, liver or kidney cancer.

The chain joins TRBV5-6 to TRBJ2-3; D not certain. CDR1 is SGHDT and CDR2 is YYEEEE in the germline V gene. Trimming shortened V by 6 bases and J by 2 bases, and 16 bases separated the two germline ends. The CDR3 has 15 amino acids. CDR3 sequence reads: CASKAPSRFTDTQYF. The CDR3 nucleotides read TGTGCCAGCAAAGCCCCCTCGCGGTTCACAGATACGCAGTATTTT.

This chain uses TRBV5-5 with TRBJ2-3; no reliable D call. V gave up 4 bases and J gave up 5 bases, with 8 bases separating them. The CDR3 is 12 amino acids. Germline CDR1 reads SGHKS; CDR2 reads YYEKEE (reference sequence). The CDR3 sequence is CASSPMQDTQYF. DNA for the CDR3: TGTGCCAGCAGCCCAATGCAAGATACGCAGTATTTT. The full variable domain, with the rest looked up from reference TRBV5-5 and TRBJ2-3, is DAGVTQSPTHLIKTRGQQVTLRCSPISGHKSVSWYQQVLGQGPQFIFQYYEKEERGRGNFPDRFSARQFPNYSSELNVNALLLGDSALYLCASSPMQDTQYFGPGTRLTVL.

This chain links TRBV7-2 with TRBJ2-7, with D possibly being TRBD1 or TRBD2 (5 bases each). V shed 4 bases and J shed 4 bases, with 17 bases lying between them. This CDR3 region has 15 residues. Germline CDR1 is SGHTA and CDR2 is FQGNSA. The CDR3 region has the DNA TGTGCCAGCAGCTACCGGGACGACGAAGAGTACGAGCAGTACTTC. Translated, it gives CASSYRDDEEYEQYF. Drawing the rest from reference TRBV7-2 and TRBJ2-7, the complete variable domain is GAGVSQSPSNKVTEKGKDVELRCDPISGHTALYWYRQSLGQGLEFLIYFQGNSAPDKSGLPSDRFSAERTGGSVSTLTIQRTQQEDSAVYLCASSYRDDEEYEQYFGPGTRLTVT.

V gene TRBV10-3 combines with J gene TRBJ2-3; D is perhaps TRBD1 or TRBD2 (5 bases each). Germline V gene lookup returns CDR1 ENHRY and CDR2 SYGVKD. The ends were cut back, 10 bases at V and 4 bases at J, with 12 bases in the middle. The CDR3 extends over 12 amino acids. The DNA of the CDR3 is TGTGCCACCGCTTTGGGGGCAGATACGCAGTATTTT. It is translated as CATALGADTQYF.

Only a few counts were recorded for this clone. This chain uses TRBV18 with TRBJ1-2; D call uncertain. CDR1 KGHSH and CDR2 LQKENI come from the germline V gene. The germline V and J ends were trimmed by 0 bases and 5 bases, with 16 bases remaining between them. This CDR3 has 16 amino acids. CDR3 in DNA: TGTGCCAGCTCACCACCGCCGGGTTCCGGTGAATATGGCTACACCTTC. Its protein product is CASSPPPGSGEYGYTF.

The chain uses TRBV25-1 and TRBJ1-5, with D perhaps TRBD1 (6 bases). Deletions cut 8 bases from V and 4 bases from J, with 12 bases between. The CDR3 consists of 13 residues. In germline, CDR1 is MGHDK, CDR2 SYGVNS. The CDR3 DNA is TGTGCCAGCGAGGGGGGCCGAAATCAGCCCCAGCATTTT. Translation gives CASEGGRNQPQHF.

The gene calls are TRBV5-4 and TRBJ2-1, with 7 bases aligning to TRBD1. Germline V gene data show CDR1 as SGHNT and CDR2 as YYREEE (reference sequence). The V and J ends lost 0 bases and 7 bases, in that order; junction bases with no gene match: 4. The CDR3 consists of 14 residues. The CDR3 region has the DNA TGTGCCAGCAGCTTGGAGGGGGCGAGGAATGAGCAGTTCTTC. Amino acid sequence: CASSLEGARNEQFF.

This clone showed up just once. The J gene is TRBJ1-2, the V gene TRBV6-1; the D is unclear. Germline V gene sequence: CDR1 MNHNS, CDR2 SASEGT. V lost 3 bases and J 1 base, leaving 15 bases between the germline ends. CDR3 length: 16 residues. The CDR3 bases are TGTGCCAGCAGTGAGTCCCGGACGTCAAATAACTATGGCTACACCTTC. As protein: CASSESRTSNNYGYTF.

The chain has TRBV14 and TRBJ2-7; TRBD1 agrees at 8 bases. The CDR3 extends over 16 amino acids. Trimming removed 0 bases from V and 4 bases from J; junction bases left unmatched: 8. The germline V gene has CDR1 SGHDN and CDR2 FVKESK. The CDR3 spells CASSQESRGRSYEQYF. For the CDR3, the DNA is TGTGCCAGCAGCCAAGAATCCAGGGGGCGGTCTTACGAGCAGTACTTC. Based on the CDR3 plus reference TRBV14 and TRBJ2-7, the full variable domain is EAGVTQFPSHSVIEKGQTVTLRCDPISGHDNLYWYRRVMGKEIKFLLHFVKESKQDESGMPNNRFLAERTGGTYSTLKVQPAELEDSGVYFCASSQESRGRSYEQYFGPGTRLTVT.

The rearrangement links TRBV12-2 to TRBJ2-4; the table assigns TRBD1, which was not confirmed against the DNA. TRBV12-2 is deemed a pseudogene. This CDR3 comprises 14 residues. The CDR3 is CAGIRGLKENIQYF. The CDR3, as DNA: TGTGCAGGAATCAGGGGTCTGAAGGAAAACATTCAGTACTTC.

The chain carries TRBV6-5 and TRBJ1-1; no definite D call. Germline V gene data show CDR1 as MNHEY and CDR2 as SVGAGI. Between the trimmed V and J ends, which lost 10 bases and 0 bases, there was a span of 12 bases. CDR3 length equals 13 residues. In DNA, the CDR3 is TGTGCCATTCACAGTAGGCTGAACACTGAAGCTTTCTTT. The encoded protein is CAIHSRLNTEAFF.

The chain couples TRBV19 to TRBJ2-3; D is uncertain. Trimming stripped 3 bases from V and 2 bases from J, with 3 bases between. The CDR3 consists of 12 residues. The germline V gene has CDR1 LNHDA and CDR2 SQIVND (reference sequence). CDR3 nucleotides: TGTGCCAGTAGTATTGCCACAGATACGCAGTATTTT. Translation gives CASSIATDTQYF. Drawing the rest from reference TRBV19 and TRBJ2-3, the complete variable domain is DGGITQSPKYLFRKEGQNVTLSCEQNLNHDAMYWYRQDPGQGLRLIYYSQIVNDFQKGDIAEGYSVSREKKESFPLTVTSAQKNPTAFYLCASSIATDTQYFGPGTRLTVL.

This sequence joins TRBV2 and TRBJ1-6; D unclear. The CDR3 has 15 amino acids. Per the germline V gene, CDR1 is SNHLY and CDR2 is FYNNEI. V was shortened by 6 bases and J by 3 bases, with 12 bases between the two germline ends. CDR3 nucleotides: TGTGCCAGCAGCGGTACGGGAAACTATAATTCACCCCTCCACTTT. This gives the protein CASSGTGNYNSPLHF.

The chain joins TRBV28 to TRBJ1-6, with D perhaps matching TRBD1 (6 bases). Trimming left V 3 bases short and J 10 bases short, with 13 bases between. Germline V gene lookup returns CDR1 MDHEN and CDR2 SYDVKM. This CDR3 contains 14 residues. As DNA, the CDR3 is TGTGCCAGCAGTTTCGGCCAGGGGAGCTCACCCCTCCACTTT. Amino acid sequence: CASSFGQGSSPLHF.

The genes are TRBV7-2 and TRBJ2-4; no reliable D call. The CDR3 is 12 amino acids. Germline CDR1 and CDR2: SGHTA and FQGNSA. Deletions cut 1 base from V and 9 bases from J, with 7 bases between. The CDR3 nucleotides read TGTGCCAGCAGCTTAGGCAAGGCCATTCAGTACTTC. This codes for CASSLGKAIQYF.

V is TRBV7-2 and J is TRBJ2-3; unclear D gene. Trimming pared 5 bases from V and 1 base from J, leaving 4 bases between. The CDR3 consists of 12 residues. In germline, CDR1 is SGHTA, CDR2 FQGNSA. The CDR3 DNA is TGTGCCAGCAGCAAAGGCACAGATACGCAGTATTTT. Translated: CASSKGTDTQYF.

V usage is TRBV4-2 and J usage is TRBJ2-1; TRBD1 aligns across 10 bases. The germline CDR1 and CDR2 sequences are LGHNA and YNFKEQ. There are 16 residues in the CDR3. V shed 3 bases, J shed 2 bases, and the junction held 4 bases outside the gene matches. The CDR3 reads CASSQGQGRTYNEQFF. The CDR3 bases are TGTGCCAGCAGCCAGGGACAGGGGAGGACCTACAATGAGCAGTTCTTC.

This chain uses TRBV11-3 with TRBJ2-3, with 13 bases identical to TRBD2. This CDR3 comprises 17 residues. Germline-derived CDR1 and CDR2 are SGHNT and YENEEA. The trim removed 5 bases at V and 6 bases at J, leaving 11 bases unmatched. Written as DNA, the CDR3 is TGTGCCAGCAGCCCGACTAGCGGGGGGCCGAGGTTGGATACGCAGTATTTT. Translated, it gives CASSPTSGGPRLDTQYF.

V gene TRBV11-3 combines with J gene TRBJ2-7; D might be TRBD1 (6 bases). The germline V gene has CDR1 SGHNT and CDR2 YENEEA. This CDR3 spans 12 amino acids. V lost 3 bases and J 3 bases, leaving 6 bases between the germline ends. The CDR3 sequence: CASSLDSYEQYF. CDR3 nucleotides: TGTGCCAGCAGCTTGGACAGCTACGAGCAGTACTTC.

The chain links TRBV2 to TRBJ2-6; no clear D gene. Germline CDR1 SNHLY, CDR2 FYNNEI. This CDR3 is built from 16 residues. The V gene lost 4 bases and the J gene lost 1 base, with 11 bases spanning the gap. The CDR3: CASSVKGPSGANVLTF. The CDR3 nucleotides read TGTGCCAGCAGTGTGAAAGGGCCATCTGGGGCCAACGTCCTGACTTTC.

The genes are TRBV28 and TRBJ1-5; 8 bases match TRBD1. Germline values: CDR1 MDHEN, CDR2 SYDVKM. J lost 2 bases, V lost 7 bases, and 10 bases had no gene match. CDR3 length: 16 amino acids. The CDR3 DNA reads TGTGCCAGCACCACCGGGACAGGCGTCCGCAATCAGCCCCAGCATTTT. It specifies CASTTGTGVRNQPQHF.

The chain couples TRBV9 to TRBJ1-2, with 9 bases identical to TRBD1. The germline gives CDR1 SGDLS, CDR2 YYNGEE. V lost 0 bases to trimming and J lost 4 bases; unmatched junction nucleotides: 1. CDR3 length: 14 amino acids. CDR3 bases: TGTGCCAGCAGCGTAGAGGACAGGGGCTATGGCTACACCTTC. As protein: CASSVEDRGYGYTF. The full variable domain, with the rest looked up from reference TRBV9 and TRBJ1-2, is DSGVTQTPKHLITATGQRVTLRCSPRSGDLSVYWYQQSLDQGLQFLIQYYNGEERAKGNILERFSAQQFPDLHSELNLSSLELGDSALYFCASSVEDRGYGYTFGSGTRLTVV.

The rearrangement links TRBV30 to TRBJ2-5, with D possibly being TRBD2 (5 bases). Germline V gene data show CDR1 as GTSNPN and CDR2 as SVGIG (reference sequence). Trimming stripped 4 bases from V and 3 bases from J, with 12 bases between. The CDR3 is 13 amino acids. The CDR3 region is CAWTTRLEETQYF. In nucleotides, the CDR3 is TGTGCCTGGACTACTAGACTGGAAGAGACCCAGTACTTC.

This clone was picked up one time. The chain links TRBV19 to TRBJ2-7; D is ambiguous. The germline CDR1 and CDR2 sequences are LNHDA and SQIVND (reference sequence). V lost 0 bases, J lost 2 bases, and 5 bases lay in between. The CDR3 length is 13 residues. The CDR3 spells CASSIEHPYEQYF. CDR3 DNA: TGTGCCAGTAGTATAGAGCACCCCTACGAGCAGTACTTC. Full variable domain (missing parts from reference TRBV19 and TRBJ2-7): DGGITQSPKYLFRKEGQNVTLSCEQNLNHDAMYWYRQDPGQGLRLIYYSQIVNDFQKGDIAEGYSVSREKKESFPLTVTSAQKNPTAFYLCASSIEHPYEQYFGPGTRLTVT.

The V gene is TRBV5-1, the J gene TRBJ1-1, with no clear D. Germline lookup yields CDR1 SGHRS and CDR2 YFSETQ. CDR3 length equals 14 residues. Trimming took 0 bases from V and 1 from J, leaving 7 bases between them. The CDR3 sequence: CASSLDSGNTEAFF. CDR3 nucleotides: TGCGCCAGCAGCTTGGACAGCGGGAACACTGAAGCTTTCTTT.

J is TRBJ1-6 and V is TRBV27; D unresolved. CDR1 is MNHEY, CDR2 SMNVEV, per germline (reference sequence). This CDR3 comprises 16 residues. V lost 0 bases, J lost 7 bases, and 13 bases lay in between. CDR3 protein: CASSLSIGWSNSPLHF. DNA for the CDR3: TGTGCCAGCAGTTTATCGATAGGGTGGTCGAATTCACCCCTCCACTTT.

V gene TRBV25-1 combines with J gene TRBJ2-3, with D perhaps matching TRBD1 or TRBD2 (5 bases each). The V end lost 3 bases, the J end lost 0 bases, and 10 bases lay between the germline ends. The CDR3 is 15 residues long. Germline V gene data show CDR1 as MGHDK and CDR2 as SYGVNS. CDR3 protein: CASSEGTISTDTQYF. CDR3 sequence (DNA): TGTGCCAGCAGTGAGGGGACCATTAGCACAGATACGCAGTATTTT.

About this clone itself: The junction departs from the called germline gene at one end, perhaps through a read error. V gene TRBV15 combines with J gene TRBJ1-5; D not resolved. The germline V gene encodes CDR1 LNHNV and CDR2 YYDKDF (reference sequence). The CDR3 extends over 15 amino acids. CDR3 sequence reads: CAASRAAVGNQPQHF. CDR3 nucleotides: TGTGCCGCCAGCAGAGCCGCGGTCGGCAATCAGCCCCAGCATTTT. The full variable domain, in which reference TRBV15 and TRBJ1-5 provide the parts outside the CDR3, is DAMVIQNPRYQVTQFGKPVTLSCSQTLNHNVMYWYQQKSSQAPKLLFHYYDKDFNNEADTPDNFQSRRPNTSFCFLDIRSPGLGDTAMYLCAASRAAVGNQPQHFGDGTRLSIL.

This chain joins TRBV5-6 and TRBJ1-1; a weak D match, TRBD1 (5 bases). Germline V gene lookup returns CDR1 SGHDT and CDR2 YYEEEE. The V end lost 2 bases, the J end lost 2 bases, and 19 bases lay between the germline ends. There are 17 residues in the CDR3. The CDR3 DNA follows: TGTGCCAGCAGCTTAAGACCATCCCGGGGGAGAAACACTGAAGCTTTCTTT. Its protein is CASSLRPSRGRNTEAFF.